This T cell receptor (beta chain) was captured in a study of blood T cell repertoires in COVID-19. The CDR3 length is 15 residues. V lost 6 bases, J lost 7 bases, and 6 bases stayed unmatched. Germline loops: CDR1 LGHDT, CDR2 YNNKEL (reference sequence). TCRdb's copy holds only in-frame clones and misses some; the assay was immunoSEQ multiplex PCR. The sample has roughly 130,000 clones, almost 85% seen once. The TCR originated in a man between 35 and 55 years old with acute COVID-19. Sequences were obtained from PBMCs or T cells enriched from blood (not recorded which). The rearrangement links TRBV3-1 (or the pseudogene TRBV3-2) to TRBJ1-6; 10 nucleotides align to TRBD1. The chain's CDR3 is CASRLTGGANSPLHF. The CDR3 coding sequence is TGTGCCAGCAGACTGACAGGGGGCGCGAATTCACCCCTCCACTTT.